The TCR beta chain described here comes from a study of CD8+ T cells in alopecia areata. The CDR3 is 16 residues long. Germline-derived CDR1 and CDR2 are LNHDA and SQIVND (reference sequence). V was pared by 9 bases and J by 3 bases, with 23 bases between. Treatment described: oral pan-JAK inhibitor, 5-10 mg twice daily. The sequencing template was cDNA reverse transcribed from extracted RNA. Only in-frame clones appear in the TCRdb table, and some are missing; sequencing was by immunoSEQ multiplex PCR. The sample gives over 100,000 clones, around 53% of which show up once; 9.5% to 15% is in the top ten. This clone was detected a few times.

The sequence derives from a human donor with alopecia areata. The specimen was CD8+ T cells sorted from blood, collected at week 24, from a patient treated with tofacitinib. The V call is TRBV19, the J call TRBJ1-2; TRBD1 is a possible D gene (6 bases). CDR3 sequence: CASTTVGGGFDYGYTF. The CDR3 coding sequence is TGTGCCAGCACAACGGTCGGGGGCGGTTTCGACTATGGCTACACCTTC.